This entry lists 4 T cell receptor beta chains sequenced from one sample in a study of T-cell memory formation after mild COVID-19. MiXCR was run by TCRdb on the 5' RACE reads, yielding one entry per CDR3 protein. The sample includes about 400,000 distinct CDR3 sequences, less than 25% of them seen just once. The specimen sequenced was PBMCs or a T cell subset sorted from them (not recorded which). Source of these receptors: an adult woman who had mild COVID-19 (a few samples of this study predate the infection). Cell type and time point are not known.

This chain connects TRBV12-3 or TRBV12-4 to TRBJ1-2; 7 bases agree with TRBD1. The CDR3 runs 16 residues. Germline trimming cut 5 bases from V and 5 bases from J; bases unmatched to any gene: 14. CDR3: CASSPLGGDRAYGYTF. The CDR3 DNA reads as TGTGCCAGCAGTCCCCTGGGTGGGGACAGAGCTTATGGCTACACCTTC.

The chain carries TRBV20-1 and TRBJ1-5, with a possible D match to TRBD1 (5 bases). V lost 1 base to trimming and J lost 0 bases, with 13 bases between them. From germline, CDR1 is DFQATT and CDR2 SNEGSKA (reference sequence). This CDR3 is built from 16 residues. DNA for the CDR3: TGCAGTGCTAGAGCTACAGTGGACATTAGCAATCAGCCCCAGCATTTT. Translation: CSARATVDISNQPQHF.

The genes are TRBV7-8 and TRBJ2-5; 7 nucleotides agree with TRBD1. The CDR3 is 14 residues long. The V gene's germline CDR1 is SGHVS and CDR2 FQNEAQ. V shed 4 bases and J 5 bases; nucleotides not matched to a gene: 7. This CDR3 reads CASSSVGGGETQYF. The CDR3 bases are TGTGCCAGCAGCTCAGTAGGGGGCGGCGAGACCCAGTACTTC.

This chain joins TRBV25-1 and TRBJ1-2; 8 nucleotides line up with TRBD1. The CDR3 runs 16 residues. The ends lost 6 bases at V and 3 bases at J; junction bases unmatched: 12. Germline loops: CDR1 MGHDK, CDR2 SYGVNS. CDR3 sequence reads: CASSELGQGADYGYTF. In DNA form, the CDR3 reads TGTGCCAGCAGCGAACTGGGGCAGGGGGCGGACTATGGCTACACCTTC.